The 18 T cell receptor beta chains listed next were all sequenced from one sample in a study of beta chain features in type 1 diabetes. The isolated RNA, all of it, was reverse transcribed, so expressed TCRB transcripts were what got sequenced. Using immunoSEQ multiplex PCR, the repertoire was profiled, and TCRdb retains in-frame clones only, with some absent. Here the sample spans about 620,000 clones, 15% to 18% being singletons. Input material: naive CD4+ T cells from blood. Receptors originate from a man younger than 35 in good health.

There are a few counts of this clone. The V call is TRBV9, the J call TRBJ1-6; 8 nucleotides line up with TRBD1. The V gene end was trimmed by 3 bases and the J gene end by 7 bases; junction bases not matched to a gene: 15. There are 18 residues in the CDR3. The germline gives CDR1 SGDLS, CDR2 YYNGEE. CDR3 amino acids: CASSGINRGSLWNSPLHF. The DNA for the CDR3 is TGTGCCAGCAGCGGAATCAACAGGGGGAGCCTATGGAATTCACCCCTCCACTTT.

This clone was counted a few times. The chain uses TRBV5-4 and TRBJ1-6, with D perhaps matching TRBD1 (6 bases). Trimming removed 5 bases from V and 10 bases from J, with 19 bases in between. Germline CDR1 reads SGHNT; CDR2 reads YYREEE (reference sequence). The CDR3 spans 15 residues. The CDR3 protein is CASSLEQGGRSPLHF. CDR3 nucleotide sequence: TGTGCCAGCAGTCTCGAACAGGGCGGGAGGTCACCCCTCCACTTT.

This clone was seen a handful of times. This chain connects TRBV7-6 to TRBJ2-3; D gene ambiguous. The V gene's germline CDR1 is SGHVS and CDR2 FNYEAQ. This CDR3 has 14 residues. Trimming took off 4 bases at V and 2 bases at J, with 10 bases between the two ends. CDR3 sequence reads: CASSSGQPTDTQYF. CDR3 nucleotide sequence: TGTGCCAGCAGCTCCGGTCAGCCCACAGATACGCAGTATTTT.

Only a few counts were recorded for this clone. V gene TRBV5-1 combines with J gene TRBJ1-4; 7 bases map to TRBD1. The germline CDR1 and CDR2 sequences are SGHRS and YFSETQ. J was trimmed by 8 bases and V by 4 bases; bases with no gene match: 11. The CDR3 contains 15 residues. The DNA of the CDR3 is TGCGCCAGCAGCCCCACCCGTTGGGACAGCGAAAAACTGTTTTTT. This encodes CASSPTRWDSEKLFF.

The table lists this clone with a few counts. V gene TRBV27 combines with J gene TRBJ2-7; D remains unclear. Per the germline V gene, CDR1 is MNHEY and CDR2 is SMNVEV (reference sequence). V was clipped by 3 bases and J by 1 base, with 13 bases between them. This CDR3 comprises 15 residues. The chain's CDR3 is CASSFRWSGSYEQYF. DNA of the CDR3: TGTGCCAGCAGTTTTCGCTGGTCGGGTTCCTACGAGCAGTACTTC.

The J gene is TRBJ2-7, the V gene TRBV10-3, with 11 bases that match TRBD2. J lost 5 bases, V lost 8 bases, and 8 bases had no gene match. The CDR3 is 14 residues long. CDR1 and CDR2 from the germline V gene are ENHRY and SYGVKD. The CDR3 DNA reads TGTGCCATCGCGGCGGTAGCGGGAGGGAACGAGCAGTACTTC. Translating it yields CAIAAVAGGNEQYF.

About this clone: Within the sample, other DNA sequences also encode this same CDR3. J is TRBJ2-7 and V is TRBV7-2, with D possibly being TRBD1 (6 bases). V was shortened by 5 bases and J by 1 base, with 12 bases between the two germline ends. The CDR3 runs 14 residues. The V gene's germline CDR1 is SGHTA and CDR2 FQGNSA. In DNA form, the CDR3 reads TGTGCCAGCAGCCCCGACAGGTATTCCTACGAGCAGTACTTC. Protein sequence: CASSPDRYSYEQYF.

This clone appeared a few times. The chain uses TRBV28 and TRBJ2-2, with 12 positions matching TRBD2. Looked up from germline, CDR1 is MDHEN and CDR2 is SYDVKM. The junction had 4 bases not matched to a gene; V was cut back by 6 bases and J by 2 bases. This CDR3 has 16 amino acids. CDR3 region: CASRSSGRENTGELFF. The DNA for the CDR3 is TGTGCCAGCAGGTCTAGCGGGAGGGAAAACACCGGGGAGCTGTTTTTT.

This clone was seen more than once but under ten times. This chain uses TRBV18 with TRBJ2-7; a weak D match, TRBD1 (6 bases). CDR1 and CDR2 (germline): KGHSH, LQKENI. Trimming stripped 5 bases from V and 5 bases from J, with 16 bases between. The CDR3 runs to 14 residues. This chain's CDR3 is CASSRQVATNEQYF. The CDR3 DNA follows: TGTGCCAGCTCAAGACAGGTGGCGACAAACGAGCAGTACTTC.

This sequence joins TRBV29-1 and TRBJ2-6; TRBD1 might be the D (6 bases). The CDR3 contains 17 residues. Looked up from germline, CDR1 is SQVTM and CDR2 is ANQGSEA. V lost 4 bases and J lost 0, with 16 bases in between. CDR3 region: CSVGPRQGSSGANVLTF. The CDR3 nucleotides are TGCAGCGTTGGTCCGCGGCAGGGGTCCTCTGGGGCCAACGTCCTGACTTTC.

This clone was seen only a few times. The chain is built from TRBV29-1 and TRBJ1-5; 10 bases are a match to TRBD1. This CDR3 has 12 amino acids. With V trimmed by 7 bases and J by 12 bases, 9 bases remained unmatched. CDR1 is SQVTM, CDR2 ANQGSEA, per germline. CDR3: CSATTGGEVQHF. The CDR3 DNA follows: TGCAGCGCAACGACAGGGGGCGAGGTCCAGCATTTT.

J is TRBJ2-3 and V is TRBV7-6; 12 bases agree with TRBD2. Germline-derived CDR1 and CDR2 are SGHVS and FNYEAQ. With V trimmed by 0 bases and J by 5 bases, 3 bases remained unmatched. The CDR3 runs 16 residues. Here the CDR3 reads CASSLAMTSGGDTQYF. The CDR3 DNA follows: TGTGCCAGCAGCTTAGCGATGACTAGCGGGGGAGATACGCAGTATTTT.

This clone turned up a few times. This CDR3 is CASSRTGRIQETQYF. The CDR3 DNA follows: TGTGCCAGCAGCCGGACCGGACGGATACAAGAGACCCAGTACTTC. The genes are TRBV7-3 and TRBJ2-5; D is unresolved. Trimming cost V 5 bases and J 2 bases, with 15 bases left between them. The CDR3 runs 15 residues. Germline lookup yields CDR1 SGHTA and CDR2 FQGTGA.

The chain employs TRBV7-2 and TRBJ1-2; 8 bases map to TRBD1. The CDR3 is made up of 14 amino acids. Germline V gene lookup returns CDR1 SGHTA and CDR2 FQGNSA. V shed 5 bases and J 6 bases; nucleotides not matched to a gene: 8. CDR3 amino acids: CASSRDRQKDGYTF. CDR3 nucleotides: TGTGCCAGCAGCCGGGACAGGCAAAAGGATGGCTACACCTTC.

A few counts support this clone. The chain has TRBV7-2 and TRBJ2-1; a possible D gene is TRBD1 (6 bases). CDR1 SGHTA and CDR2 FQGNSA come from the germline V gene. The CDR3 covers 16 residues. V lost 0 bases and J 4 bases, leaving 13 bases between the germline ends. CDR3 in DNA: TGTGCCAGCAGCTTAGCAGGGACAAGACATTACAATGAGCAGTTCTTC. Encoded protein: CASSLAGTRHYNEQFF.

This sequence joins TRBV28 and TRBJ2-7; 12 bases align to TRBD1. V lost 6 bases and J lost 4; bases outside the gene matches: 1. Germline V gene sequence: CDR1 MDHEN, CDR2 SYDVKM. The CDR3 runs 13 residues. CDR3 DNA sequence: TGTGCCAGCAGGGGACAGGGGGCTTACGAGCAGTACTTC. Translated: CASRGQGAYEQYF.

This sequence joins TRBV9 and TRBJ2-2, with TRBD1 matching 8 bases. Unmatched junction bases numbered 8, after V lost 0 bases and J lost 1 base. The length of the CDR3 is 18 residues. Germline CDR1 is SGDLS and CDR2 is YYNGEE. The CDR3 protein is CASSVEDRGLKNTGELFF. As DNA, the CDR3 is TGTGCCAGCAGCGTAGAAGACAGGGGCCTTAAGAACACCGGGGAGCTGTTTTTT.

There are a few counts of this clone. This rearrangement joins TRBV7-3 to TRBJ2-6; 11 bases align to TRBD1. The germline V gene encodes CDR1 SGHTA and CDR2 FQGTGA. Trimming removed 4 bases from V and 3 bases from J; junction bases left unmatched: 8. This CDR3 has 18 amino acids. Here the CDR3 DNA reads TGTGCCAGCAGCTCCCAAGGACAGGGGGCGCTTGGGGCCAACGTCCTGACTTTC. Its translation: CASSSQGQGALGANVLTF.